A single sample gave rise to the 26 T cell receptor beta chains below, sequenced in a study of blood T cell repertoires in COVID-19. The assay was immunoSEQ multiplex PCR, and TCRdb's table has in-frame clones only and misses some. This sample carries approximately 160,000 clones, 84% of them seen once, and the ten largest clones take roughly 19%. The specimen was peripheral blood. The origin of the receptors is a woman of 80 years or more with acute or convalescent COVID-19.

The V gene is TRBV5-6, the J gene TRBJ2-2; D may be TRBD2 (5 bases). Trimming shortened V by 1 base and J by 4 bases, and 11 bases separated the two germline ends. CDR1 and CDR2 (germline): SGHDT, YYEEEE. CDR3 size: 15 residues. Written as DNA, the CDR3 is TGTGCCAGCAGCTTGACCGGGAAGGGCACCGGGGAGCTGTTTTTT. Amino acids: CASSLTGKGTGELFF.

This chain joins TRBV29-1 and TRBJ1-1, with unresolved D. This CDR3 comprises 13 residues. V lost 2 bases, J lost 0 bases, and 7 bases lay in between. Germline CDR1 reads SQVTM; CDR2 reads ANQGSEA. The CDR3 loop reads CSVESGLNTEAFF. CDR3 nucleotide sequence: TGCAGCGTTGAAAGCGGTTTGAACACTGAAGCTTTCTTT.

This clone was counted a few times. This chain joins TRBV11-2 and TRBJ1-1; D not resolved. The CDR3 contains 15 residues. V was cut by 0 bases and J by 11 bases, with 19 bases left in between. Germline CDR1 reads SGHAT; CDR2 reads FQNNGV. CDR3 DNA sequence: TGTGCCAGCAGCTTAGATCCGGGCCCCACCTCGGGGGCTTTCTTT. This sequence encodes CASSLDPGPTSGAFF.

This chain uses TRBV6-2 or TRBV6-3 with TRBJ2-7; D perhaps matches TRBD2 (5 bases). Germline values: CDR1 MNHEY, CDR2 SVGEGT. The CDR3 spans 14 residues. The V end was cut by 0 bases, the J end by 3 bases, with 9 bases between. The CDR3 region is CASSYSTINYEQYF. Written as DNA, the CDR3 is TGTGCCAGCAGTTACTCGACTATTAACTACGAGCAGTACTTC.

The rearrangement uses TRBV3-1 (or the pseudogene TRBV3-2) and TRBJ1-2; D gene uncertain. CDR3 length equals 17 residues. Trimming stripped 4 bases from V and 4 bases from J, with 22 bases between. Germline CDR1 LGHDT, CDR2 YNNKEL (reference sequence). The CDR3 sequence is CASSPNRGRARGYGYTF. The CDR3, as DNA: TGTGCCAGCAGCCCAAACAGAGGGAGGGCCCGGGGCTATGGCTACACCTTC.

This chain links TRBV5-1 with TRBJ2-5; possible D gene TRBD1, 5 bases. The V end was cut by 4 bases, the J end by 0 bases, with 22 bases between. Looked up from germline, CDR1 is SGHRS and CDR2 is YFSETQ. CDR3 length equals 18 residues. DNA of the CDR3: TGCGCCAGCAGCCCACACGGAAACGGTAGGGGCTACCAAGAGACCCAGTACTTC. It encodes CASSPHGNGRGYQETQYF.

The genes are TRBV4-1 and TRBJ2-3; possibly TRBD1 for D (5 bases). Germline V gives CDR1 MGHRA, CDR2 YSYEKL. This CDR3 is 16 amino acids long. Trimming shortened V by 3 bases and J by 5 bases, and 18 bases separated the two germline ends. The CDR3 sequence: CASSQYPGSPGDTQYF. In nucleotides, the CDR3 is TGCGCCAGCAGCCAGTACCCAGGGTCGCCCGGAGATACGCAGTATTTT.

Worth noting for this clone: A read error may account for a junction end that differs from germline. The V call is TRBV12-3 or TRBV12-4, the J call TRBJ1-2; D possibly corresponds to TRBD1 (6 bases). The CDR3 has 10 amino acids. The CDR3 spells CTPTGPGYTF. CDR3 nucleotides: TGCACCCCCACAGGGCCTGGCTACACCTTC.

J is TRBJ2-7 and V is TRBV7-9; a weak D match, TRBD2 (7 bases). The germline V and J ends were trimmed by 4 bases and 6 bases, with 13 bases remaining between them. This CDR3 spans 13 amino acids. CDR1 SEHNR and CDR2 FQNEAQ come from the germline V gene (reference sequence). In DNA, the CDR3 is TGTGCCAGCAGCTATAAGGGGGGGAGCGAGCAGTACTTC. Its protein is CASSYKGGSEQYF.

This chain connects TRBV11-2 to TRBJ2-3; the D gene is possibly TRBD1 (6 bases). Germline CDR1 SGHAT, CDR2 FQNNGV. V was trimmed by 4 bases and J by 2 bases, leaving 13 bases between them. CDR3 size: 15 residues. CDR3 loop: CASSSRYRATDTQYF. CDR3 bases: TGTGCCAGCAGCTCTCGGTACAGGGCCACAGATACGCAGTATTTT.

CDR3 in DNA: TGTGCCTCGTACAGGGGGCTTAGATTTGGCTACACCTTC. It encodes CASYRGLRFGYTF. V gene TRBV30 combines with J gene TRBJ1-2, with 9 nucleotides matching TRBD1. Germline CDR1 reads GTSNPN; CDR2 reads SVGIG (reference sequence). This CDR3 spans 13 amino acids. Germline trimming cut 7 bases from V and 7 bases from J; bases unmatched to any gene: 10.

The chain employs TRBV5-1 and TRBJ2-7; D possibly corresponds to TRBD1 (5 bases). Per the germline V gene, CDR1 is SGHRS and CDR2 is YFSETQ. The CDR3 covers 15 residues. V shed 1 base and J shed 3 bases, with 14 bases lying between them. The CDR3 DNA follows: TGCGCCAGCAGCTTGATAGGGGCTGAGAACTACGAGCAGTACTTC. This codes for CASSLIGAENYEQYF.

The gene calls are TRBV29-1 and TRBJ1-1; D is possibly TRBD1 (6 bases). The CDR3 extends over 13 amino acids. The V gene's germline CDR1 is SQVTM and CDR2 ANQGSEA. V lost 5 bases and J 5 bases, leaving 15 bases between the germline ends. The CDR3 here is CSVRIQGGTEAFF. CDR3 nucleotides: TGCAGCGTTAGGATACAGGGTGGAACTGAAGCTTTCTTT.

This chain uses TRBV24-1 with TRBJ2-5; unclear D gene. Looked up from germline, CDR1 is KGHDR and CDR2 is SFDVKD. Deletions cut 5 bases from V and 5 bases from J, with 11 bases between. CDR3 size: 13 residues. CDR3 protein: CATSGGIGETQYF. CDR3 bases: TGTGCCACCAGTGGAGGAATCGGGGAGACCCAGTACTTC.

The chain combines TRBV19 with TRBJ2-3; 10 nucleotides agree with TRBD1. The CDR3 runs 15 residues. J lost 3 bases, V lost 7 bases, and 7 bases had no gene match. Germline-derived CDR1 and CDR2 are LNHDA and SQIVND (reference sequence). In DNA form, the CDR3 reads TGTGCCAGTACTAGTGGGGACAGGGGAACAGATACGCAGTATTTT. Translating it yields CASTSGDRGTDTQYF.

The rearrangement uses TRBV6-2 or TRBV6-3 and TRBJ1-2; 9 nucleotides agree with TRBD1. V dropped 5 bases and J dropped 4; count of bases not matched to a gene: 2. Germline values: CDR1 MNHEY, CDR2 SVGEGT. This CDR3 contains 13 residues. CDR3 coding DNA: TGTGCCAGCAGTCAGGGACAGGGCTATGGCTACACCTTC. It specifies CASSQGQGYGYTF.

This clone has a count of ten or more. CDR3 DNA sequence: TGTGCCAGCAGTTTATCAACTAGCGGGGCCTCCTACAATGAGCAGTTCTTC. Its translation: CASSLSTSGASYNEQFF. The chain is built from TRBV28 and TRBJ2-1, with 10 bases identical to TRBD2. Germline V gene lookup returns CDR1 MDHEN and CDR2 SYDVKM. The ends lost 1 base at V and 0 bases at J; junction bases unmatched: 3. The CDR3 is made up of 17 amino acids.

Points on this clone: This could be a read error, since a much larger clone is one nucleotide away. The rearrangement uses TRBV7-8 and TRBJ2-7; TRBD1 matches at 7 bases. The V gene end was trimmed by 5 bases and the J gene end by 0 bases; junction bases not matched to a gene: 4. Germline values: CDR1 SGHVS, CDR2 FQNEAQ. This CDR3 region has 14 residues. The CDR3 nucleotides read TGTGCCAGCAGCCCCGGGACAGTCTCCTACGAGCAGTACTTC. Protein product: CASSPGTVSYEQYF.

This clone was detected only a few times. The chain uses TRBV11-1 and TRBJ2-6; no clear D gene. Germline V gives CDR1 SGHAT, CDR2 FQDESV (reference sequence). Trimming took 0 bases from V and 4 from J, leaving 19 bases between them. This CDR3 region has 19 residues. The CDR3 region has the DNA TGTGCCAGCAGCTTAGCGCCTATGGGCCGCGCTTGGGGGGCCAACGTCCTGACTTTC. It encodes CASSLAPMGRAWGANVLTF.

The chain couples TRBV5-1 to TRBJ2-7; 14 bases agree with TRBD2. The CDR3 contains 16 residues. With V trimmed by 4 bases and J by 2 bases, 5 bases remained unmatched. Per germline, CDR1 SGHRS and CDR2 YFSETQ. In DNA, the CDR3 is TGCGCCAGCAGCGCGACTAGCGGGAGGGACACCTACGAGCAGTACTTC. Its translation: CASSATSGRDTYEQYF.

This chain uses TRBV2 with TRBJ2-5; D ambiguous. V was shortened by 2 bases and J by 6 bases, with 7 bases between the two germline ends. The germline gives CDR1 SNHLY, CDR2 FYNNEI. This CDR3 has 12 amino acids. CDR3 nucleotides: TGTGCCAGCAGTGAAACGGAGCAGACCCAGTACTTC. This encodes CASSETEQTQYF.

The rearrangement joins TRBV5-8 to TRBJ1-4; TRBD1 matches at 7 bases. The CDR3 is 16 residues long. V lost 0 bases and J lost 5; bases outside the gene matches: 7. From germline, CDR1 is SGHTS and CDR2 YDEGEE. As DNA, the CDR3 is TGTGCCAGCAGCTTGGGGATTGACAGGGAGAATGAAAAACTGTTTTTT. Translated, it gives CASSLGIDRENEKLFF.

This clone was counted ten times or more. The same CDR3 can be traced to other DNA sequences in this sample. This chain links TRBV27 with TRBJ1-6; D gene uncertain. This CDR3 spans 14 amino acids. Trimming left V 3 bases short and J 5 bases short, with 8 bases between. Looked up from germline, CDR1 is MNHEY and CDR2 is SMNVEV (reference sequence). The CDR3 DNA follows: TGTGCCAGCAGTTTGGAGGGAGATAATTCACCCCTCCACTTT. It translates to CASSLEGDNSPLHF.

This clone was seen once. J is TRBJ2-5 and V is TRBV6-5, with a tentative D call TRBD2 (6 bases). CDR3 length: 13 residues. Trimming left V 8 bases short and J 5 bases short, with 15 bases between. Germline V CDR1 and CDR2: MNHEY, SVGAGI. This CDR3 reads CASEGLASETQYF. In DNA, the CDR3 is TGTGCCAGCGAAGGGCTAGCGTCGGAGACCCAGTACTTC.

In DNA, the CDR3 is TGTGCCAGTGGAAGGACAGGGGTGCGAGAAGGCCAAGAGACCCAGTACTTC. This encodes CASGRTGVREGQETQYF. The chain joins TRBV19 to TRBJ2-5; 9 bases are a match to TRBD1. V trimming: 8 bases; J trimming: 1 base; junction bases outside the gene matches: 14. Germline values: CDR1 LNHDA, CDR2 SQIVND (reference sequence). This CDR3 has 17 amino acids.

This clone was seen only once. V gene TRBV2 combines with J gene TRBJ2-2, with 8 bases lining up with TRBD1. V was clipped by 5 bases and J by 1 base; unmatched bases: 3. Germline assignment: CDR1 SNHLY and CDR2 FYNNEI. This CDR3 spans 15 amino acids. The DNA for the CDR3 is TGTGCCAGCAGTAAGGACAGGGTGAACACCGGGGAGCTGTTTTTT. Translation: CASSKDRVNTGELFF.